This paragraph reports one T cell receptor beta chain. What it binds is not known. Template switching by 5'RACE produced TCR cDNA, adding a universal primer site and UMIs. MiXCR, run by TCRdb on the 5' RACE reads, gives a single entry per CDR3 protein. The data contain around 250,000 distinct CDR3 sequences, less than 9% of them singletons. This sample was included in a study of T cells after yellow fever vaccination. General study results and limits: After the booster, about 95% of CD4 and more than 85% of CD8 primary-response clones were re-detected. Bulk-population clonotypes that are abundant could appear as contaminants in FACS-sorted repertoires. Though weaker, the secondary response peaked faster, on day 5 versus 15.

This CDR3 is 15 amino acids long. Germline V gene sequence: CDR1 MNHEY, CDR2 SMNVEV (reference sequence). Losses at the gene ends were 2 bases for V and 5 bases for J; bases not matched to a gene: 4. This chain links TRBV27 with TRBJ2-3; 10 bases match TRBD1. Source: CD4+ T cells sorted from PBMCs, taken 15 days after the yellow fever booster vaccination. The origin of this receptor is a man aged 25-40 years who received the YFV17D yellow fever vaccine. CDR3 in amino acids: CASSLRQGAGDTQYF. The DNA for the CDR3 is TGTGCCAGCAGTTTACGACAGGGGGCTGGAGATACGCAGTATTTT.